The T cell receptor beta chain under discussion was sequenced for a study of T cells in Graves' hyperthyroidism and ophthalmopathy. This clonotype was seen only a few times. This CDR3 is 14 amino acids long. Germline CDR1 is LGHDT and CDR2 is YNNKEL (reference sequence). Unmatched junction bases numbered 3, after V lost 4 bases and J lost 5 bases. Amplified regions were TCR beta CDR3 sequences from RNA transcripts. Primed by the HTBI set, a first-round RT-PCR was run on the TCR CDR3. One entry per CDR3 protein, called by TCRdb with MiXCR from the multiplex PCR reads. Among roughly 420,000 distinct CDR3 sequences listed, around 14% were seen once.

Sequenced material: blood. The source of this sequence is a woman between 18 and 30 years old with Graves' hyperthyroidism. This chain joins TRBV3-1 and TRBJ2-7; 12 nucleotides line up with TRBD2. CDR3 loop: CASSLTSGSNEQYF. The CDR3 nucleotides read TGTGCCAGCAGCCTGACTAGCGGGAGCAACGAGCAGTACTTC.